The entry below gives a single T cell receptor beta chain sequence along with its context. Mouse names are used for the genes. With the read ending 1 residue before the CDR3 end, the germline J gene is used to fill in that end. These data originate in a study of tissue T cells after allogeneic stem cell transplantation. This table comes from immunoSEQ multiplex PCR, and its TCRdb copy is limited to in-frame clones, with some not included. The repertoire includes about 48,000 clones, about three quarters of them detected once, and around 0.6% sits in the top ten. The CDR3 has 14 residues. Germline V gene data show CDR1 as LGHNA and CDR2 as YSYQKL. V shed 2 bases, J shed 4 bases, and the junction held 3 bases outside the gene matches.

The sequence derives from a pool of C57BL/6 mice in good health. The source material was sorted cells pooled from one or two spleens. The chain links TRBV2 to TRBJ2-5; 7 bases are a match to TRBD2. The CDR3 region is CASSQSWGEDTQYF. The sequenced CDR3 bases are TGTGCCAGCAGCCAAAGTTGGGGGGAAGACACCCAGTAC. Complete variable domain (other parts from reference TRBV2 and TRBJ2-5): DPKIIQKPKYLVAVTGSEKILICEQYLGHNAMYWYRQSAKKPLEFMFSYSYQKLMDNQTASSRFQPQSSKKNHLDLQITALKPDDSATYFCASSQSWGEDTQYFGPGTRLLVL.